This TCR beta chain was identified during a study of T-cell memory formation after mild COVID-19. Turning to the study itself: Most TCR clusters belonged to a single donor. General study results and limits: CM and EM subsets held most contracting CD4+ clones; EMRA held CD8+ ones. A balance of CD4 and CD8 characterized clones contracting day 15 to 85, whereas later expanders leaned CD4+.

TCRdb re-analysed the 5' RACE reads in MiXCR, keeping a single row per CDR3 protein. This sample carries around 390,000 distinct CDR3 sequences, approximately 16% of them seen once, and the ten largest clones take 20% to 25%. Details on this clonotype: Antigen: not known.

Trimming stripped 6 bases from V and 3 bases from J, with 12 bases between. Germline values: CDR1 SGHTA, CDR2 FQGNSA. There are 14 residues in the CDR3. Sequenced input: PBMCs or a T cell subset sorted from them (not recorded which). The receptor's source is a man between 18 and 29 years old who had mild COVID-19 (a few samples of this study predate the infection). Cell type and time point are not known. The chain couples TRBV7-2 to TRBJ1-3, with unresolved D. The CDR3 nucleotides are TGTGCCAGCAGAGCGACGGGGATTGGAAACACCATATATTTT. This encodes CASRATGIGNTIYF.